Listed below are T cell receptor beta chains from one sample, sequenced in a study of early T cells in non-severe SARS-CoV-2 infection. One entry per CDR3 protein, called by TCRdb with MiXCR from the 5' RACE reads. Altogether about 68,000 distinct CDR3 sequences are present, 9% to 15% being singletons, with the ten largest covering approximately 1.7%. Sequencing used whole blood. These receptors all come from an adult who was a healthcare worker with PCR-confirmed SARS-CoV-2 infection or an uninfected control (not recorded which). Both conserved end residues are part of each CDR3. D genes are given only for firm matches. For some rows the clone size is stated as once, few or many, or as a class when expanded; others skip it.

CDR3 DNA | CDR3 protein | V gene | D gene | CDR3 length | J gene | clone size
TGCAGCGTTGAACCAGGGTCCAATGAGCAGTTCTTC | CSVEPGSNEQFF | TRBV29-1 | - | 12 | TRBJ2-1 | few
TGTGCCATCAGTGAGTTTTCAGGGAGGACAGATACGCAGTATTTT | CAISEFSGRTDTQYF | TRBV10-3 | - | 15 | TRBJ2-3 | -
TGTGCCAGCACCCTCGGGACTAGTTTGTTCGGGATCGGAACCGGGGAGCTGTTTTTT | CASTLGTSLFGIGTGELFF | TRBV13 | TRBD2 | 19 | TRBJ2-2 | few
TGTGCCAGCAGCCCCTATGTCCCCTTC | CASSPYVPF | TRBV9 | - | 9 | TRBJ1-2 | many
TGTGCTAGTGGTTTGAACTCTGGAAACACCATATATTTT | CASGLNSGNTIYF | TRBV12-5 | - | 13 | TRBJ1-3 | -
TGTGCTAGTGGCTCGGGACTAGCGGGGTATAATAGGTATGAGCAGTTCTTC | CASGSGLAGYNRYEQFF | TRBV12-5 | TRBD2 | 17 | TRBJ2-1 | few
TGTGCCAGCAGTTTAGGTTCGAATCCGGGTTCACCCCTCCACTTT | CASSLGSNPGSPLHF | TRBV12-3/TRBV12-4 | - | 15 | TRBJ1-6 | many
TGTGCCACCGGGACAGCAATTCAAGAGACCCAGTACTTC | CATGTAIQETQYF | TRBV10-3 | TRBD1 | 13 | TRBJ2-5 | -
TGTGCCAGCAGCTTAGTTGGCTCACCCCTCCACTTT | CASSLVGSPLHF | TRBV7-9 | - | 12 | TRBJ1-6 | -
TGTGCCAGCTCAGCAAGCACTTCCGAGCAGTACTTC | CASSASTSEQYF | TRBV18 | - | 12 | TRBJ2-7 | -
TGTGCCAGCAGCTTAGTGGAGGGGTTCGTGGATGAGCAGTTCTTC | CASSLVEGFVDEQFF | TRBV7-8 | - | 15 | TRBJ2-1 | many
TGTGCCAGCAGTGAAATAGCGGTCAGAGAGTTTCAGCCCCAGCATTTT | CASSEIAVREFQPQHF | TRBV6-1 | - | 16 | TRBJ1-5 | -
TGCAGTGCTAGAGTCCCGGGGGGGGCCGGGGATACGCAGTATTTT | CSARVPGGAGDTQYF | TRBV20-1 | TRBD2 | 15 | TRBJ2-3 | many
TGTGCCAGCAGCGTAGGTAGGACAGCTTCACCCCTCCACTTT | CASSVGRTASPLHF | TRBV9 | - | 14 | TRBJ1-6 | -
TGTGCCAGCAGCCCGGAGCGGGTCACCTACGAGCAGTACTTC | CASSPERVTYEQYF | TRBV7-2 | - | 14 | TRBJ2-7 | -
TGTGCCTGGAGCCGGGAGGAGGTGCGTGGCTACACCTTC | CAWSREEVRGYTF | TRBV30 | - | 13 | TRBJ1-2 | many
TGTGCCAGCTCACCTGGCCGGGACAGATATATACAGTACTTC | CASSPGRDRYIQYF | TRBV18 | TRBD1 | 14 | TRBJ2-7 | many
TGCGCCAGCAGCCAAGACAGGGCCGGCAATTCGATTTTC | CASSQDRAGNSIF | TRBV5-1 | TRBD1 | 13 | TRBJ2-7 | -
TGCAGCGCTCAGGGGGCAGGCCAAGGCTACACCTTC | CSAQGAGQGYTF | TRBV29-1 | TRBD1 | 12 | TRBJ1-2 | -
TGTGCCAGCAGCCCCGAAAGATCCATGAACACTGAAGCTTTCTTT | CASSPERSMNTEAFF | TRBV7-9 | - | 15 | TRBJ1-1 | many
TGTGCCAGCAGCCAAGAAGGAAACCGGGACCCCTACGAGCAGTACTTC | CASSQEGNRDPYEQYF | TRBV7-6 | - | 16 | TRBJ2-7 | many
TGTGCCAGCAGCTTAATGTGGGAGCTAGCGGGGGGATACAATGAGCAGTTCTTC | CASSLMWELAGGYNEQFF | TRBV11-2 | TRBD2 | 18 | TRBJ2-1 | many
TGTGCCAGCAGCGTAATAGGGGGGGATTCACCCCTCCACTTT | CASSVIGGDSPLHF | TRBV9 | - | 14 | TRBJ1-6 | few
TGTGCCAGCAGCCAAGAGTGGGTAAGGAACACTGAAGCTTTCTTT | CASSQEWVRNTEAFF | TRBV14 | - | 15 | TRBJ1-1 | few
TGTGCCAGCAGCATTGAGGGGTCTAGCACAGATACGCAGTATTTT | CASSIEGSSTDTQYF | TRBV7-9 | - | 15 | TRBJ2-3 | -
TGCGCCAGCACAACAGCAAACCCGGGACAGGGCTCTGGCTACACCTTC | CASTTANPGQGSGYTF | TRBV5-1 | TRBD1 | 16 | TRBJ1-2 | many
TGTGCCAGCAGCTTAGTGGGGCAGGCGGGGGTTCAGTACTTC | CASSLVGQAGVQYF | TRBV11-2 | TRBD2 | 14 | TRBJ2-4 | -
TGCGCCAGCAGTCCCGATTCCGGAAATGAAGCTTTCTTT | CASSPDSGNEAFF | TRBV5-1 | - | 13 | TRBJ1-1 | few
TGTGCCAGCAGTTTCGTGGGAATGGGCAATCAGCCCCAGCATTTT | CASSFVGMGNQPQHF | TRBV28 | - | 15 | TRBJ1-5 | many
TGTGCCAGCAGACAGACAGGGCGTGGAGAGACCCAGTACTTC | CASRQTGRGETQYF | TRBV6-5 | TRBD1 | 14 | TRBJ2-5 | -
TGTGCCAGCAGCTTTGGGGCTAGGGGGACCTCATACAATGAGCAGTTCTTC | CASSFGARGTSYNEQFF | TRBV7-2 | - | 17 | TRBJ2-1 | many
TGTGCCAGCAGTTGGGGAGACAATCAGCCCCAGCATTTT | CASSWGDNQPQHF | TRBV27 | - | 13 | TRBJ1-5 | few
TGTGCCAGCAGCCGACCTAGCGGGGGGGCCTATAGCTCCTACAATGAGCAGTTCTTC | CASSRPSGGAYSSYNEQFF | TRBV14 | TRBD2 | 19 | TRBJ2-1 | few